This TCR beta chain was recorded in a study of OX40 agonist ivuxolimab in advanced cancers. The overall study: Dose-escalation patients were diagnosed with hepatocellular carcinoma, melanoma, renal cell cancer or head and neck cancer. Participants averaged approximately 60 years of age (range about 23 to 80) and were around 80% male.

This clone was detected only once. Antigen specificity is unknown. Study-wide points: CD4+ and CD8+ T cells in blood underwent clonal expansion by week 6 at 0.1 to 3.0 mg/kg. The expanded peripheral T cells' antigen specificity was not determined.

Trimming removed 6 bases at V and 6 bases at J, with 20 bases between. The germline V gene encodes CDR1 SEHNR and CDR2 FQNEAQ (reference sequence). The CDR3 covers 15 residues. Produced via immunoSEQ multiplex PCR; TCRdb's table is partial and in-frame only. The sample lists approximately 90,000 clones, around 90% occurring once. Sample: CD4+ or CD8+ T cells sorted from blood, taken in a trial of the OX40 agonist ivuxolimab. This sequence joins TRBV7-9 and TRBJ1-2; D is possibly TRBD1 (6 bases). The TCR comes from an adult with an advanced solid tumor such as melanoma, head and neck, liver or kidney cancer. The CDR3 DNA sequence: TGTGCCAGCAGTCCCTCCGCGGGGGGCTTGGATGGCTACACCTTC. Its protein is CASSPSAGGLDGYTF. The whole variable domain, filled in from reference TRBV7-9 and TRBJ1-2, reads DTGVSQNPRHKITKRGQNVTFRCDPISEHNRLYWYRQTLGQGPEFLTYFQNEAQLEKSRLLSDRFSAERPKGSFSTLEIQRTEQGDSAMYLCASSPSAGGLDGYTFGSGTRLTVV.